This TCR beta chain derives from a study of T cell responses to AZD1222 COVID-19 vaccine. For the study at large: Analyses pooled second doses at about 4 or about 12 weeks.

Produced via immunoSEQ multiplex PCR; TCRdb's table is partial and in-frame only. The sample records 100,000 to 150,000 clones, nearly 95% being singletons. Concerning this clone itself: Its matching antigen is unknown.

Study-level results: Spike-specific TCR breadth rose after two AZD1222 doses, and depth rose as well. Females made up more of the donors, who were largely white British, and clonal diversity may have come out too low. Vaccine-associated CD4 TCRs spanned spike, dominant at 160-218 and 743-854.

V shed 4 bases and J shed 2 bases, with 6 bases lying between them. The CDR3 covers 12 residues. Per the germline V gene, CDR1 is MDHEN and CDR2 is SYDVKM. This TCR derives from an adult in good health. This sample comprised peripheral blood, obtained on day 0 of AZD1222 vaccination. The chain carries TRBV28 and TRBJ2-7; D is unresolved. CDR3 nucleotides: TGTGCCAGCAGTTCCCAAACCTACGAGCAGTACTTC. This gives the protein CASSSQTYEQYF.